What follows describes a single TCR beta chain. As yet, its antigen is unknown. This record belongs to a study of T cell repertoires in cytomegalovirus infection. About the research overall: An indication of both CMV infection and matching HLA type came from public TCR beta signatures. General study findings and limits: There were HLA-C-restricted CMV-specific TCR beta clonotypes dominating the ex vivo response. Cumulative public TCR beta family frequency identified carriers of CMV plus the relevant HLA.

TCRdb reprocessed the reads with MiXCR, giving one entry per CDR3 protein. This sample has 100,000 to 150,000 distinct CDR3 sequences, with roughly a quarter found just once. The sample was PBMCs, sequenced either directly or after in vitro stimulation (not recorded which). The clonotype originates from a human donor in good health (CMV status not recorded). Some clones in this sample may be carry-over from other donors' samples.

As DNA, the CDR3 is TGTGCCAGCAGCCTTACGATACTCGGGAGCTCCTACAATGAGCAGTTCTTC. Translation: CASSLTILGSSYNEQFF. The chain joins TRBV11-1 to TRBJ2-1, with D perhaps matching TRBD2 (6 bases). The CDR3 length is 17 residues. Germline V gene lookup returns CDR1 SGHAT and CDR2 FQDESV (reference sequence). V was trimmed by 5 bases and J by 0 bases, leaving 17 bases between them.